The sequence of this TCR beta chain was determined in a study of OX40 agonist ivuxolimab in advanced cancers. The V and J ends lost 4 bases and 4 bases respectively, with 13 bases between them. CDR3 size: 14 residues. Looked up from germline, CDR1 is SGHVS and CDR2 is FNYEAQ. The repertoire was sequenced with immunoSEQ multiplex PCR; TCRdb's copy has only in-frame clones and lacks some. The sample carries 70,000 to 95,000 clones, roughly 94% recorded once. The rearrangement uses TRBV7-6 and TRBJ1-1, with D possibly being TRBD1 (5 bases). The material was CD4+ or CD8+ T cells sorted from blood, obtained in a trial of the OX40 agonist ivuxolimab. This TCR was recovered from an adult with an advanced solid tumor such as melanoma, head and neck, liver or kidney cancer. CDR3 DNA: TGTGCCAGCAGCTCAAAGCCAGGGAGCACTGAAGCTTTCTTT. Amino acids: CASSSKPGSTEAFF. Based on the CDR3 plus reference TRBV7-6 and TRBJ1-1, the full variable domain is GAGVSQSPRYKVTKRGQDVALRCDPISGHVSLYWYRQALGQGPEFLTYFNYEAQQDKSGLPNDRFSAERPEGSISTLTIQRTEQRDSAMYRCASSSKPGSTEAFFGQGTRLTVV.